The 11 T cell receptor beta chains below come from one sample, sequenced in a study of T cells in Graves' hyperthyroidism and ophthalmopathy. Amplification of TCR beta CDR3 regions was performed using RNA transcripts as template. The TCR CDR3 first-round RT-PCR relied on the HTBI primer set. In TCRdb, the multiplex PCR reads were re-called with MiXCR into one record per CDR3 protein. This sample has roughly 660,000 distinct CDR3 sequences, with 15% to 20% found just once. Source material: blood. Every receptor here comes from a middle-aged man with Graves' hyperthyroidism.

The chain has TRBV19 and TRBJ2-1; the D call may be TRBD1 or TRBD2 (5 bases each). CDR1 LNHDA and CDR2 SQIVND come from the germline V gene (reference sequence). Deletions cut 1 base from V and 6 bases from J, with 16 bases between. CDR3 length equals 16 residues. CDR3 amino acids: CASSIAGHLLPNEQFF. CDR3 nucleotides: TGTGCCAGTAGTATAGCGGGGCATCTTCTACCCAATGAGCAGTTCTTC.

The chain joins TRBV5-1 to TRBJ2-1; tentative D call: TRBD1 (5 bases). V was shortened by 7 bases and J by 3 bases, with 20 bases between the two germline ends. In germline, CDR1 is SGHRS, CDR2 YFSETQ. There are 16 residues in the CDR3. In DNA, the CDR3 is TGCGCCAGCGGACCCCCCTTGGGGCCTGGCTACAATGAGCAGTTCTTC. Translation gives CASGPPLGPGYNEQFF.

In its sample, this clonotype was seen a few times. The chain has TRBV28 and TRBJ1-3, with no clear D. The germline gives CDR1 MDHEN, CDR2 SYDVKM. Trimming took 6 bases from V and 3 from J, leaving 15 bases between them. This CDR3 is 15 amino acids long. The CDR3 loop reads CASRTRTRGGNTIYF. CDR3 sequence (DNA): TGTGCCAGCAGGACCCGGACCCGAGGTGGAAACACCATATATTTT. Drawing the rest from reference TRBV28 and TRBJ1-3, the complete variable domain is DVKVTQSSRYLVKRTGEKVFLECVQDMDHENMFWYRQDPGLGLRLIYFSYDVKMKEKGDIPEGYSVSREKKERFSLILESASTNQTSMYLCASRTRTRGGNTIYFGEGSWLTVV.

The chain recombines TRBV19 with TRBJ1-1; a weak D match, TRBD1 (6 bases). The V end lost 10 bases, the J end lost 4 bases, and 16 bases lay between the germline ends. In germline, CDR1 is LNHDA, CDR2 SQIVND (reference sequence). The CDR3 length is 13 residues. This CDR3 is CATEGVVSTEAFF. In DNA form, the CDR3 reads TGTGCCACAGAGGGGGTTGTGAGCACTGAAGCTTTCTTT.

As to this clonotype: Given the absence of the conserved phenylalanine or tryptophan at the CDR3 end, a read error is likely. The rearrangement uses TRBV4-1 and TRBJ2-7; D unresolved. The germline CDR1 and CDR2 sequences are MGHRA and YSYEKL. CDR3 size: 13 residues. Trimming pared 0 bases from V and 6 bases from J, leaving 9 bases between. The CDR3 region has the DNA TGCGCCAGCAGCCAAGAAGGGCGCGGCGAGCAGTACCTC. It specifies CASSQEGRGEQYL.

This clonotype has at least ten counts. The chain is built from TRBV30 and TRBJ2-5; tentatively, D is TRBD2 (6 bases). CDR3 length: 15 residues. Trimming pared 0 bases from V and 5 bases from J, leaving 16 bases between. CDR1 and CDR2 (germline): GTSNPN, SVGIG (reference sequence). CDR3 DNA: TGTGCCTGGAGTGTACTGTGGGGGGAGATGGAGACCCAGTACTTC. As protein: CAWSVLWGEMETQYF.

This clonotype has a count of ten or more. The V call is TRBV11-1, the J call TRBJ1-3; no definite D call. This CDR3 is built from 13 residues. V lost 10 bases, J lost 3 bases, and 13 bases lay in between. The germline gives CDR1 SGHAT, CDR2 FQDESV (reference sequence). In DNA, the CDR3 is TGTGCCACCACGACCGGTTTTGGAAACACCATATATTTT. Its translation: CATTTGFGNTIYF. Full variable domain (missing parts from reference TRBV11-1 and TRBJ1-3): EAEVAQSPRYKITEKSQAVAFWCDPISGHATLYWYRQILGQGPELLVQFQDESVVDDSQLPKDRFSAERLKGVDSTLKIQPAELGDSAMYLCATTTGFGNTIYFGEGSWLTVV.

The rearrangement links TRBV4-1 to TRBJ2-1; 8 bases agree with TRBD2. V trimming: 5 bases; J trimming: 8 bases; junction bases outside the gene matches: 8. This CDR3 has 14 residues. Per germline, CDR1 MGHRA and CDR2 YSYEKL. CDR3 residues: CASSSGGLVDEQFF. The CDR3 nucleotides read TGCGCCAGCAGCTCGGGAGGGTTGGTCGATGAGCAGTTCTTC.

There are many counts of this clonotype. V gene TRBV28 combines with J gene TRBJ2-1; D ambiguous. CDR3 size: 16 residues. The germline CDR1 and CDR2 sequences are MDHEN and SYDVKM. Trimming removed 5 bases at V and 7 bases at J, with 21 bases between. This chain's CDR3 is CASSQDRAAWWNEQFF. For the CDR3, the DNA is TGTGCCAGCAGTCAGGACCGCGCAGCCTGGTGGAATGAGCAGTTCTTC.

This clonotype was detected ten times or more. The V gene is TRBV5-6, the J gene TRBJ2-1; no definite D call. The CDR3 loop spans 13 amino acids. CDR1 and CDR2 from the germline V gene are SGHDT and YYEEEE. Trimming removed 0 bases from V and 9 bases from J, with 10 bases in between. In DNA form, the CDR3 reads TGTGCCAGCAGCTTGGAAGGAATGGGTGAGCAGTTCTTC. It codes for CASSLEGMGEQFF.

This chain connects TRBV28 to TRBJ2-7; 10 bases map to TRBD1. The junction had 10 bases not matched to a gene; V was cut back by 6 bases and J by 2 bases. This CDR3 is built from 16 residues. The germline gives CDR1 MDHEN, CDR2 SYDVKM. DNA of the CDR3: TGTGCCAGCAGGTATTCGACAGGGGGCAGCGCCTACGAGCAGTACTTC. Amino acids: CASRYSTGGSAYEQYF.